This TCR beta chain was sequenced in a study of STAT5B mutations in CD4+ large granular lymphocyte leukemia. The method was immunoSEQ multiplex PCR; TCRdb's version includes in-frame clones alone and lacks a portion of them. The sample carries about 50,000 clones, 80% to 85% recorded once. The sample taken for sequencing was CD4+ T cells from blood buffy coats. The TCR comes from a human donor in good health.

This CDR3 is CASSLINNHTQYF. The CDR3 coding sequence is TGTGCCAGCAGTTTGATTAATAACCATACGCAGTATTTT. This chain uses TRBV28 with TRBJ2-3; D unclear. V was cut by 3 bases and J by 7 bases, with 11 bases left in between. The CDR3 spans 13 residues. The germline gives CDR1 MDHEN, CDR2 SYDVKM.